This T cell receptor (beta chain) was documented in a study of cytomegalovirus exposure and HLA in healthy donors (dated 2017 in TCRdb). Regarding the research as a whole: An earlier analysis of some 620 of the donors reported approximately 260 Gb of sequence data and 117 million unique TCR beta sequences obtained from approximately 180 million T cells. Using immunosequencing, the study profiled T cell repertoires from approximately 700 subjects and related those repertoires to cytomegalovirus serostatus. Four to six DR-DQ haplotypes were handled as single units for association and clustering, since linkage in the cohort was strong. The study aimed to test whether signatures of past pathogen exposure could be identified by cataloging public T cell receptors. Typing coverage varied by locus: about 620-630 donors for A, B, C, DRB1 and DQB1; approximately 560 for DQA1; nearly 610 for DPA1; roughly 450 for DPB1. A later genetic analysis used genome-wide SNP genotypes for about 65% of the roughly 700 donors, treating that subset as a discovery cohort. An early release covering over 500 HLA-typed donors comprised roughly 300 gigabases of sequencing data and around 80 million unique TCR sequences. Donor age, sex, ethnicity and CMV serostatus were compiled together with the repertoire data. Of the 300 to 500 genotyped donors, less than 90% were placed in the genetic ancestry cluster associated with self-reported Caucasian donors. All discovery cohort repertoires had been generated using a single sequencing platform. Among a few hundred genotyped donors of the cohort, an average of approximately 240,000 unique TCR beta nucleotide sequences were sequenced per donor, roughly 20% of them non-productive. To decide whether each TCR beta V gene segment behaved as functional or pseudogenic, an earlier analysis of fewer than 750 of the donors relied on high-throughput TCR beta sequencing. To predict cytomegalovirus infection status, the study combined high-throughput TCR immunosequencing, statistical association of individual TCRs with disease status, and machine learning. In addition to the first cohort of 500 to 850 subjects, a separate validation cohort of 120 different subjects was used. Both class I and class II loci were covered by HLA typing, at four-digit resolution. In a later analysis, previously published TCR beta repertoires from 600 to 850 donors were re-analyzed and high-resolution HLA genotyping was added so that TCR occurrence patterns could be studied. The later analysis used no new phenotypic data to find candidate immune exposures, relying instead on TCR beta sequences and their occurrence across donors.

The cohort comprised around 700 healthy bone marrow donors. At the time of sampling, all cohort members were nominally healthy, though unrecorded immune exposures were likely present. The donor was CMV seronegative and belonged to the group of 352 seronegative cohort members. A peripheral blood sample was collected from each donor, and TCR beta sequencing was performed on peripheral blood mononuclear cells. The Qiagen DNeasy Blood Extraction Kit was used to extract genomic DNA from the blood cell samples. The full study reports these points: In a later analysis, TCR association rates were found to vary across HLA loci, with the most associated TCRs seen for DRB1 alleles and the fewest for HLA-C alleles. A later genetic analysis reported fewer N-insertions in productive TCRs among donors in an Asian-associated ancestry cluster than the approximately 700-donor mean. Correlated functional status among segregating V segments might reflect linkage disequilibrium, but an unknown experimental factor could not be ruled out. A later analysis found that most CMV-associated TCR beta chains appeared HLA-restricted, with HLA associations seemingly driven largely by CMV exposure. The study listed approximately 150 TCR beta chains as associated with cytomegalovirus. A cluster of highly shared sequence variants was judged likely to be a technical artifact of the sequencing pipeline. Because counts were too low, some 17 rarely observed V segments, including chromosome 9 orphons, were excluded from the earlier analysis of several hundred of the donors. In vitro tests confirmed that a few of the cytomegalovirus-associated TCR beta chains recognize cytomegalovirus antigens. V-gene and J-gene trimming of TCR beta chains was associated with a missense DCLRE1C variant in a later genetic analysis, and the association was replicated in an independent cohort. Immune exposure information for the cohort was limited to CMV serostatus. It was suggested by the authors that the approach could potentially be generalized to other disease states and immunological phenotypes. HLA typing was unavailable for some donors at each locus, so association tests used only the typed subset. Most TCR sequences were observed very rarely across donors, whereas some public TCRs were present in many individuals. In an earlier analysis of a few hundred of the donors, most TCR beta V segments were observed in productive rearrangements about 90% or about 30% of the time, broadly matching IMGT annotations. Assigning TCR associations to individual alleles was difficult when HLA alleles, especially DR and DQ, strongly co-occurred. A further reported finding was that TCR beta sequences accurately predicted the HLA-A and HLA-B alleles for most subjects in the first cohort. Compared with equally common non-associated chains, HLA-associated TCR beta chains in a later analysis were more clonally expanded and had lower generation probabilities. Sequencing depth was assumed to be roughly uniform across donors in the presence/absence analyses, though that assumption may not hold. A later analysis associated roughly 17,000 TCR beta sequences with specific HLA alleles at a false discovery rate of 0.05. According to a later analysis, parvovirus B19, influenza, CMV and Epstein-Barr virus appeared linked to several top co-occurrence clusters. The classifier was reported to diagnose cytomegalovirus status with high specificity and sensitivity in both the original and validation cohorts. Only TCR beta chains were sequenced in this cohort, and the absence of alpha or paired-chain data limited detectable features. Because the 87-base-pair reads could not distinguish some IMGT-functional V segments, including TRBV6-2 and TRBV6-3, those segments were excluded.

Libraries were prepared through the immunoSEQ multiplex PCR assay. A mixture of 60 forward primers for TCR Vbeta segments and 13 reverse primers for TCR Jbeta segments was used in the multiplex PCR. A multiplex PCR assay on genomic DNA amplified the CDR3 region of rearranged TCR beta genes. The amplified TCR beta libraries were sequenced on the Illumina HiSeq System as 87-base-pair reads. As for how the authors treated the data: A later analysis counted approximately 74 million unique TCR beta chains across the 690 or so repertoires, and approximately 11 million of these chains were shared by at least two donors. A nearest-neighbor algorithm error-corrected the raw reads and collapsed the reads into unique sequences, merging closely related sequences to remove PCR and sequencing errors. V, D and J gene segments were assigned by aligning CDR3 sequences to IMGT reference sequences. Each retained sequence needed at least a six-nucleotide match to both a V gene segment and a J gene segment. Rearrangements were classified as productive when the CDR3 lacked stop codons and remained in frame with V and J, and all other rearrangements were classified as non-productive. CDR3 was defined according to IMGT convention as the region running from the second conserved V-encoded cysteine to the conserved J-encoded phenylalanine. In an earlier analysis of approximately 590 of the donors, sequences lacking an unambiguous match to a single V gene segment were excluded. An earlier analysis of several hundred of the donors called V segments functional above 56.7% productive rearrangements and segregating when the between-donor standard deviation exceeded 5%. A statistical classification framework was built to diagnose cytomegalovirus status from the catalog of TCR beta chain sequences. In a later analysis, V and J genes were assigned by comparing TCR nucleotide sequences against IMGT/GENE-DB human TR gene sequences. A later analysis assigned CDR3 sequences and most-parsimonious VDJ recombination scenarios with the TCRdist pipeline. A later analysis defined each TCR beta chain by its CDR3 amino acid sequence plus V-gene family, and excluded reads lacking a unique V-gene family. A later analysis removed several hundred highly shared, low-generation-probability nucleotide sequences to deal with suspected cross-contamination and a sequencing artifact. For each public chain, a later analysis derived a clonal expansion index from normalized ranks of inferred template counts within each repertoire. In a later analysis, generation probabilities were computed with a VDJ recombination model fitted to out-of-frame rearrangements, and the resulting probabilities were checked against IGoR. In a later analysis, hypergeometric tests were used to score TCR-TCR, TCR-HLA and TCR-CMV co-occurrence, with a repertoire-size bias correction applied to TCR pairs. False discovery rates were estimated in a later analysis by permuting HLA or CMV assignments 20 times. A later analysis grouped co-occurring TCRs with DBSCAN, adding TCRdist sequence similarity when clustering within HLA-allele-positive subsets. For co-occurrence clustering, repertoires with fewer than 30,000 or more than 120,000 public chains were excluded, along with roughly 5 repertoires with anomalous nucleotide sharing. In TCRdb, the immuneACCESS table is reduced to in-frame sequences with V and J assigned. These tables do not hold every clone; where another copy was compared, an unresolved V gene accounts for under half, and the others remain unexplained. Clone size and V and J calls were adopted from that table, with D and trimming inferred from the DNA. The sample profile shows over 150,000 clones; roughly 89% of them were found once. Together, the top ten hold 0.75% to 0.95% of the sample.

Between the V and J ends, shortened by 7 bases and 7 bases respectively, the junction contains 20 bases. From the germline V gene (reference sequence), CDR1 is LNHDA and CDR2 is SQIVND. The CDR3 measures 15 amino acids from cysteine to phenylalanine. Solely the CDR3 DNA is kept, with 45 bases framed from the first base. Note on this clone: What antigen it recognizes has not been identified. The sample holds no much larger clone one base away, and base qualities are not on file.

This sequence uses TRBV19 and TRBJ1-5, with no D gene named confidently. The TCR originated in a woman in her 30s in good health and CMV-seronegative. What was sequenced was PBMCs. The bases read TGTGCCAGTATAACGGGAGTGGGCGCGGGACAGCCCCAGCATTTT. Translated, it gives CASITGVGAGQPQHF.